This TCR beta chain stems from a study of T cells in Graves' hyperthyroidism and ophthalmopathy. The study's findings and limits: Ophthalmopathy, as predicted by the model, came a median approximately 5.9 months after the prediction.

This clonotype was seen only a few times. What it recognizes is unknown. The CDR3 covers 16 residues. The V gene's germline CDR1 is LGHDT and CDR2 YNNKEL (reference sequence). The trim removed 3 bases at V and 3 bases at J, leaving 7 bases unmatched. TCR beta CDR3 regions were amplified from RNA transcripts. The HTBI primer set was used in a first-round RT-PCR of the TCR CDR3. One entry per CDR3 protein, called by TCRdb with MiXCR from the multiplex PCR reads. This sample carries around 490,000 distinct CDR3 sequences, 20% of them seen once, and the ten largest clones take over 45%. This chain links TRBV3-1 with TRBJ2-2; 7 bases match TRBD1. Specimen: blood. This receptor was obtained from a man in his forties with Graves' ophthalmopathy. The CDR3: CASSQSGGFDTGELFF. CDR3 nucleotides: TGTGCCAGCAGCCAGTCAGGGGGTTTTGACACCGGGGAGCTGTTTTTT.